These 26 T cell receptor beta chains originate from one sample sequenced in a study of blood T cell repertoires in COVID-19. Method: immunoSEQ multiplex PCR; TCRdb's copy keeps in-frame clones and lacks some. Of some 240,000 clones listed, approximately 78% are singletons. Sample: peripheral blood. Every receptor here comes from a woman aged 55 to 70 with active or convalescent COVID-19.

The table lists this clone with a count of one. The chain joins TRBV5-1 to TRBJ1-6; 7 bases match TRBD1. The length of the CDR3 is 15 residues. Per germline, CDR1 SGHRS and CDR2 YFSETQ. V was pared by 6 bases and J by 0 bases, with 3 bases of the junction left unmatched. The CDR3, as DNA: TGCGCCAGCACCTGGGACAGCTCCTATAATTCACCCCTCCACTTT. Protein sequence: CASTWDSSYNSPLHF.

V is TRBV7-8 and J is TRBJ2-5, with a weak D call TRBD2 (6 bases). V was cut by 5 bases and J by 9 bases, with 13 bases left in between. There are 12 residues in the CDR3. Germline values: CDR1 SGHVS, CDR2 FQNEAQ. Here the CDR3 DNA reads TGTGCCAGCAGCCCGATGGGAGGTCCCCAGTACTTC. It encodes CASSPMGGPQYF. The entire variable domain, with the rest obtained from reference TRBV7-8 and TRBJ2-5, is as follows: GAGVSQSPRYKVAKRGQDVALRCDPISGHVSLFWYQQALGQGPEFLTYFQNEAQLDKSGLPSDRFFAERPEGSVSTLKIQRTQQEDSAVYLCASSPMGGPQYFGPGTRLLVL.

V usage is TRBV19 and J usage is TRBJ1-1; possibly TRBD1 for D (5 bases). CDR1 and CDR2 from the germline V gene are LNHDA and SQIVND (reference sequence). With 5 bases removed from V and 4 bases from J, the gap between germline ends came to 11 bases. The CDR3 consists of 13 residues. The CDR3 DNA sequence: TGTGCCAGTAGTGCTAGGGGATTCACTGAAGCTTTCTTT. Translating gives CASSARGFTEAFF.

V is TRBV19 and J is TRBJ1-2, with 9 bases identical to TRBD1. V shed 5 bases, J shed 5 bases, and the junction held 9 bases outside the gene matches. Germline CDR1 and CDR2: LNHDA and SQIVND (reference sequence). The CDR3 is 15 residues long. The CDR3 here is CASSPRTGVWYGYTF. Written as DNA, the CDR3 is TGTGCCAGTAGTCCCCGGACAGGGGTTTGGTATGGCTACACCTTC.

The CDR3 here is CASSLDSRGNTIYF. The CDR3 DNA sequence: TGTGCCAGCAGCTTAGATTCCAGGGGAAACACCATATATTTT. The V gene is TRBV7-9, the J gene TRBJ1-3; D is undetermined. CDR1 SEHNR and CDR2 FQNEAQ come from the germline V gene (reference sequence). The germline V and J ends were trimmed by 1 base and 4 bases, with 8 bases remaining between them. CDR3 size: 14 residues. The full variable domain, completed using reference TRBV7-9 and TRBJ1-3, is DTGVSQNPRHKITKRGQNVTFRCDPISEHNRLYWYRQTLGQGPEFLTYFQNEAQLEKSRLLSDRFSAERPKGSFSTLEIQRTEQGDSAMYLCASSLDSRGNTIYFGEGSWLTVV.

V usage is TRBV3-1 (or the pseudogene TRBV3-2) and J usage is TRBJ2-6; weak D call: TRBD1 (6 bases). Germline values: CDR1 LGHDT, CDR2 YNNKEL (reference sequence). The CDR3 length is 17 residues. V was trimmed by 1 base and J by 0 bases, leaving 10 bases between them. In DNA, the CDR3 is TGTGCCAGCAGCCAAGTTGGACAGAGCTCTGGGGCCAACGTCCTGACTTTC. As protein: CASSQVGQSSGANVLTF.

This sequence joins TRBV6-5 and TRBJ1-1, with TRBD1 matching over 10 bases. CDR1 is MNHEY and CDR2 is SVGAGI in the germline V gene. The J segment lost 3 bases and the V segment lost 6 bases, leaving 7 bases of the junction unmatched. The CDR3 contains 15 residues. This CDR3 is CASRDRQGADTEAFF. The CDR3 DNA follows: TGTGCCAGCAGGGACCGACAGGGGGCAGACACTGAAGCTTTCTTT.

V and J are TRBV6-2 or TRBV6-3 and TRBJ1-5; D is perhaps TRBD1 (6 bases). The ends were cut back, 2 bases at V and 5 bases at J, with 19 bases in the middle. Germline V gives CDR1 MNHEY, CDR2 SVGEGT. The CDR3 has 17 residues. The CDR3 loop is CASSYGGQSIAHQPQHF. The CDR3 region has the DNA TGTGCCAGCAGTTACGGTGGACAGTCTATAGCGCATCAGCCCCAGCATTTT.

The gene calls are TRBV20-1 and TRBJ2-1; TRBD1 aligns across 10 bases. J was trimmed by 12 bases and V by 3 bases; bases with no gene match: 17. The CDR3 runs 16 residues. CDR1 and CDR2 from the germline V gene are DFQATT and SNEGSKA (reference sequence). The CDR3 DNA sequence: TGCAGTGCTAGTGACACCGGGACAGGGGCCGGTGATGGGCAGTTCTTC. As protein: CSASDTGTGAGDGQFF.

The chain couples TRBV7-8 to TRBJ1-2, with 7 bases that match TRBD1. The V and J ends lost 1 base and 5 bases, in that order; junction bases with no gene match: 10. CDR3 length: 16 residues. CDR1 is SGHVS and CDR2 is FQNEAQ in the germline V gene. CDR3 amino acids: CASSLEGRDSPYGYTF. As DNA, the CDR3 is TGTGCCAGCAGCTTAGAAGGCCGGGACAGCCCTTATGGCTACACCTTC.

The J gene is TRBJ2-1, the V gene TRBV3-1 (or the pseudogene TRBV3-2), with 12 bases aligning to TRBD2. Trimming at V came to 0 bases and at J to 1 base, leaving 10 bases not matched to a gene. CDR1 is LGHDT and CDR2 is YNNKEL in the germline V gene (reference sequence). The length of the CDR3 is 20 residues. The CDR3 DNA reads as TGTGCCAGCAGCCAAGAAATCTCTAGCGGGGGGGCCTTTTCCTACAATGAGCAGTTCTTC. It is translated as CASSQEISSGGAFSYNEQFF.

V usage is TRBV19 and J usage is TRBJ1-1, with D possibly TRBD1 on 5 matching bases. Germline lookup yields CDR1 LNHDA and CDR2 SQIVND (reference sequence). The length of the CDR3 is 14 residues. Deletions cut 7 bases from V and 5 bases from J, with 17 bases between. CDR3 sequence reads: CASNRQGLRTEAFF. The DNA for the CDR3 is TGTGCCAGTAATCGGCAGGGCCTACGGACTGAAGCTTTCTTT.

The J gene is TRBJ2-2, the V gene TRBV2; 9 positions agree with TRBD1. V dropped 6 bases and J dropped 4; count of bases not matched to a gene: 9. Germline V gives CDR1 SNHLY, CDR2 FYNNEI. The CDR3 sequence is 16 residues long. The CDR3 DNA reads TGTGCCAGCAGGGACCCGGGACAGGGTGGCACCGGGGAGCTGTTTTTT. This sequence encodes CASRDPGQGGTGELFF.

This chain links TRBV5-8 with TRBJ2-2; 7 bases match TRBD1. The length of the CDR3 is 15 residues. CDR1 is SGHTS, CDR2 YDEGEE, per germline. J was trimmed by 5 bases and V by 4 bases; bases with no gene match: 8. CDR3 in DNA: TGTGCCAGCAGCACACAGGGGAGAAGGACCGGGGAGCTGTTTTTT. Translation gives CASSTQGRRTGELFF.

The CDR3 loop reads CASSVGLAGGDTQYF. For the CDR3, the DNA is TGTGCCAGCAGCGTAGGACTAGCGGGGGGAGATACGCAGTATTTT. V is TRBV9 and J is TRBJ2-3; 13 nucleotides match TRBD2. V was clipped by 0 bases and J by 5 bases; unmatched bases: 0. Germline CDR1 SGDLS, CDR2 YYNGEE. This CDR3 has 15 amino acids.

The rearrangement joins TRBV7-2 to TRBJ2-7; the match to TRBD1 covers 7 bases. The V segment lost 7 bases and the J segment 2 bases; nucleotides outside the gene matches: 5. The CDR3 covers 13 residues. CDR1 SGHTA and CDR2 FQGNSA come from the germline V gene. CDR3 region: CASTVTGPYEQYF. The CDR3, as DNA: TGTGCCAGCACCGTGACAGGGCCCTACGAGCAGTACTTC.

V usage is TRBV5-6 and J usage is TRBJ2-7, with 10 bases aligning to TRBD2. This CDR3 comprises 17 residues. V dropped 1 base and J dropped 2; count of bases not matched to a gene: 9. Germline values: CDR1 SGHDT, CDR2 YYEEEE. CDR3 bases: TGTGCCAGCAGCTTGTACCTAGCGGGGGACCTACCCTACGAGCAGTACTTC. Translating it yields CASSLYLAGDLPYEQYF.

The CDR3 region has the DNA TGTGCCAGCAGCAAGAAGGGACAGGGGATTATCTACGAGCAGTACTTC. Protein product: CASSKKGQGIIYEQYF. The rearrangement joins TRBV6-6 to TRBJ2-7; 10 bases align to TRBD1. J gave up 3 bases and V 6 bases, and 11 bases lay outside the gene matches. Germline values: CDR1 MNHNY, CDR2 SVGAGI (reference sequence). The CDR3 runs to 16 residues.

The rearrangement uses TRBV7-9 and TRBJ1-1; weak D call: TRBD1 (5 bases). The V gene's germline CDR1 is SEHNR and CDR2 FQNEAQ (reference sequence). V was shortened by 6 bases and J by 6 bases, with 20 bases between the two germline ends. There are 15 residues in the CDR3. The DNA of the CDR3 is TGTGCCAGCAGAGACGGGCGGAATCCGGGGGCTGAAGCTTTCTTT. This encodes CASRDGRNPGAEAFF.

J is TRBJ1-3 and V is TRBV6-5; possible D gene TRBD1, 5 bases. V lost 8 bases and J 4 bases, leaving 15 bases between the germline ends. CDR1 is MNHEY, CDR2 SVGAGI, per germline. The CDR3 sequence is 14 residues long. Written as DNA, the CDR3 is TGTGCCAGCGCAAGGGGCATCGCCGGAAACACCATATATTTT. It is translated as CASARGIAGNTIYF.

J is TRBJ1-4 and V is TRBV5-1, with 11 bases that match TRBD1. This CDR3 has 19 amino acids. Germline CDR1 and CDR2: SGHRS and YFSETQ. V lost 4 bases to trimming and J lost 1 base; unmatched junction nucleotides: 12. In nucleotides, the CDR3 is TGCGCCAGCAGCCAGGAAGGGACAGGGGGTTTGGAAACTAATGAAAAACTGTTTTTT. Translating it yields CASSQEGTGGLETNEKLFF.

The chain uses TRBV24-1 and TRBJ2-5; 8 bases are a match to TRBD2. The CDR3 loop spans 15 amino acids. Germline lookup yields CDR1 KGHDR and CDR2 SFDVKD. Trimming at V came to 3 bases and at J to 4 bases, leaving 6 bases not matched to a gene. This chain's CDR3 is CATSDPGGGRETQYF. As DNA, the CDR3 is TGTGCCACCAGTGATCCGGGGGGGGGCCGAGAGACCCAGTACTTC.

The CDR3 DNA reads as TGTGCCAGCAGCGTAGGAGGGGGGGGCTCCTACGAGCAGTACTTC. Encoded protein: CASSVGGGGSYEQYF. This chain uses TRBV9 with TRBJ2-7; TRBD2 might be the D (7 bases). V lost 0 bases and J lost 0, with 10 bases in between. Germline V gene data show CDR1 as SGDLS and CDR2 as YYNGEE. The CDR3 has 15 residues.

The chain combines TRBV5-4 with TRBJ2-3; the match to TRBD2 covers 8 bases. The germline V gene has CDR1 SGHNT and CDR2 YYREEE (reference sequence). The V and J ends lost 4 bases and 2 bases, in that order; junction bases with no gene match: 6. The CDR3 has 15 residues. CDR3 sequence: CASSPAGDLTDTQYF. Here the CDR3 DNA reads TGTGCCAGCAGCCCAGCGGGGGACCTCACAGATACGCAGTATTTT. Using reference TRBV5-4 and TRBJ2-3 for the parts outside the CDR3, the full variable domain is ETGVTQSPTHLIKTRGQQVTLRCSSQSGHNTVSWYQQALGQGPQFIFQYYREEENGRGNFPPRFSGLQFPNYSSELNVNALELDDSALYLCASSPAGDLTDTQYFGPGTRLTVL.

The CDR3 spells CASSIGQGGANYGYTF. The CDR3 DNA reads TGTGCCAGCTCAATCGGGCAAGGGGGAGCTAACTATGGCTACACCTTC. The rearrangement uses TRBV18 and TRBJ1-2, with D tentatively TRBD1 (6 bases). The V end lost 5 bases, the J end lost 0 bases, and 16 bases lay between the germline ends. The CDR3 loop spans 16 amino acids. The germline gives CDR1 KGHSH, CDR2 LQKENI.

The V call is TRBV5-1, the J call TRBJ1-6; the D gene is possibly TRBD1 (5 bases). CDR3 size: 15 residues. Germline loops: CDR1 SGHRS, CDR2 YFSETQ. The V end was cut by 4 bases, the J end by 10 bases, with 18 bases between. The CDR3 protein is CASSPGTEYGSPLHF. Here the CDR3 DNA reads TGCGCCAGCAGCCCCGGGACTGAGTACGGATCACCCCTCCACTTT.